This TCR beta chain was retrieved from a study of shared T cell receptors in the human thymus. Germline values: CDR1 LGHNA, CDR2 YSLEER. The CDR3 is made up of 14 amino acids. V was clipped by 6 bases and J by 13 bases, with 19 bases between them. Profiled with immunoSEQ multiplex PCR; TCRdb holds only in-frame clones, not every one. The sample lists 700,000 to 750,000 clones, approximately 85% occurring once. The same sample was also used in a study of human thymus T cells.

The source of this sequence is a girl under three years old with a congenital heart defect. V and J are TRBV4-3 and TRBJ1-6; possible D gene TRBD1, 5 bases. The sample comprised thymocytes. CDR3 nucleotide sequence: TGCGCCAGCAGTCCCAGACAGATGTTGGTTCCCCTCCACTTT. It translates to CASSPRQMLVPLHF.